This is a list of T cell receptor beta chains from one sample in a study of blood T cell repertoires in COVID-19. Repertoires were generated with immunoSEQ multiplex PCR, while TCRdb's copy carries only in-frame clones and drops some. The sample yields 450,000 or so clones, roughly 89% seen once. The sample comprised peripheral blood. All receptors derive from a man between 18 and 35 years old with COVID-19, enrolled during active disease. The CDR3 runs from the conserved cysteine through the conserved F or W. Each record gives: V gene, J gene, CDR3 protein.

TRBV7-7,TRBJ2-5,CASSQEQGAPLGTQYF
TRBV29-1,TRBJ1-1,CSVVQGDSTEAFF
TRBV27,TRBJ1-2,CASRGQGAVDSYGYTF
TRBV7-3,TRBJ2-6,CASSLSYTGSGANVLTF
TRBV6-6,TRBJ2-1,CASKAEASSYNEQFF
TRBV10-3,TRBJ2-1,CAISGTGNHNEQFF
TRBV5-1,TRBJ1-1,CASSSVNTEAFF
TRBV9,TRBJ2-7,CASSGGLHYEQYF
TRBV2,TRBJ1-1,CASSMTGAGEAFF
TRBV20-1,TRBJ1-1,CSAAGAFF
TRBV2,TRBJ2-7,CASRAGGGIIHEQYF
TRBV5-8,TRBJ1-1,CASRLDRVDTEAFF
TRBV10-3,TRBJ1-6,CAISDRDSLTNSPLHF
TRBV5-1,TRBJ2-3,CASSSDRGTDTQYF
TRBV6-5,TRBJ2-2,CASSYATGATGELFF
TRBV5-5,TRBJ1-4,CASSLTDHEKLFF
TRBV6-5,TRBJ2-7,CASSPTGGQGYEQYF
TRBV3-1/TRBV3-2,TRBJ2-2,CASRDQGIAGELFF
TRBV5-5,TRBJ1-2,CASSLRRTANYGYTF
TRBV3-1/TRBV3-2,TRBJ1-2,CASSQERGQNYGYTF
TRBV27,TRBJ2-2,CASSLQGNTGELFF
TRBV7-9,TRBJ2-7,CASSSSEARGLHEQYF
TRBV7-9,TRBJ1-1,CATTLAFF
TRBV18,TRBJ2-7,CASSPVEGEQYF
TRBV7-2,TRBJ2-3,CASSTEAGDTQYF
TRBV24-1,TRBJ1-4,CATSDWDRGNEKLFF
TRBV10-2,TRBJ1-6,CASSLSVENSPLHF
TRBV19,TRBJ2-4,CASSITGSRADIQYF
TRBV4-2,TRBJ2-1,CASSHPGTSGSYNEQFF
TRBV6-1,TRBJ2-1,CASSEDRGLEQFF
TRBV18,TRBJ1-6,CASSRGLNSPLHF
TRBV6-5,TRBJ2-1,CASSYDSISYNEQFF
TRBV10-3,TRBJ1-3,CATGRQGVSGNTIYF
TRBV10-1,TRBJ2-7,CASSESSSTGVYEQYF
TRBV6-5,TRBJ1-6,CASSYPGGALHF
TRBV2,TRBJ2-3,CASSRNRGDTQYF
TRBV7-9,TRBJ2-7,CASSLRGLDEQYF
TRBV6-2/TRBV6-3,TRBJ2-5,CASSYTTRGGGETQYF
TRBV13,TRBJ2-5,CASSWTSGGETQYF
TRBV18,TRBJ2-1,CASSRQTGLPFYNEQFF